Each of the 11 T cell receptor beta chains below was sequenced from the same sample in a study of control samples from healthy donors and cancer patients. The data were produced by immunoSEQ multiplex PCR, yet TCRdb's version contains in-frame clones alone and is incomplete. The data show 70,000 to 95,000 clones, with around 87% seen just once and around 18% held by the top ten. Sequencing was carried out using blood. Receptors originate from a man aged 50 to 59 in good health.

J is TRBJ2-1 and V is TRBV9, with 9 bases identical to TRBD2. This CDR3 is 14 amino acids long. Germline lookup yields CDR1 SGDLS and CDR2 YYNGEE. V lost 3 bases and J lost 8; bases outside the gene matches: 6. The CDR3 DNA follows: TGTGCCAGCAGCGGCGGGGGGGGGCCCCATGAGCAGTTCTTC. This translates into CASSGGGGPHEQFF. The whole variable domain, remainder taken from reference TRBV9 and TRBJ2-1, is DSGVTQTPKHLITATGQRVTLRCSPRSGDLSVYWYQQSLDQGLQFLIQYYNGEERAKGNILERFSAQQFPDLHSELNLSSLELGDSALYFCASSGGGGPHEQFFGPGTRLTVL.

CDR3 in amino acids: CASRRITDTQYF. As DNA, the CDR3 is TGTGCCAGCAGGAGAATCACAGATACGCAGTATTTT. The V call is TRBV2, the J call TRBJ2-3, with D hard to call. The germline gives CDR1 SNHLY, CDR2 FYNNEI. V lost 6 bases to trimming and J lost 2 bases, with 6 bases between them. The CDR3 contains 12 residues.

This clone was counted many times. A junction boundary mismatches the germline segment, possibly from a read error. V and J are TRBV28 and TRBJ2-3, with 16 bases matching TRBD2. This CDR3 has 18 amino acids. Germline V gene lookup returns CDR1 MDHEN and CDR2 SYDVKM. DNA for the CDR3: TGTGCCAGCGGTTTAGAGGGACTAGCGGGGGGGAGCACAGATACGCAGTATTTT. Protein product: CASGLEGLAGGSTDTQYF.

The chain couples TRBV9 to TRBJ2-3; D remains ambiguous. Germline CDR1 and CDR2: SGDLS and YYNGEE. The CDR3 spans 11 residues. The germline V and J ends were trimmed by 3 bases and 6 bases, with 5 bases remaining between them. Here the CDR3 reads CASSEADTQYF. As DNA, the CDR3 is TGTGCCAGCAGCGAGGCGGATACGCAGTATTTT.

V and J are TRBV7-9 and TRBJ2-3; D is unresolved. CDR1 and CDR2 (germline): SEHNR, FQNEAQ (reference sequence). The V end lost 3 bases, the J end lost 0 bases, and 10 bases lay between the germline ends. CDR3 length: 15 amino acids. The CDR3 here is CASSFSAFSTDTQYF. In DNA form, the CDR3 reads TGTGCCAGCAGCTTCTCCGCCTTTAGCACAGATACGCAGTATTTT.

V gene TRBV7-8 combines with J gene TRBJ2-1; TRBD1 matches 9 bases. Looked up from germline, CDR1 is SGHVS and CDR2 is FQNEAQ. Trimming at V came to 5 bases and at J to 7 bases, leaving 6 bases not matched to a gene. The CDR3 contains 14 residues. The CDR3 DNA sequence: TGTGCCAGCAGCGAACGACAGGGGGAGAATGAGCAGTTCTTC. Protein product: CASSERQGENEQFF.

This clone was seen a single time. The rearrangement joins TRBV25-1 to TRBJ2-3, with 8 positions matching TRBD1. Germline CDR1 is MGHDK and CDR2 is SYGVNS. J lost 0 bases, V lost 2 bases, and 4 bases had no gene match. The CDR3 length is 16 residues. The CDR3 DNA sequence: TGTGCCAGCAGTGAAAAGGGGACAGGTAGCACAGATACGCAGTATTTT. It yields the protein CASSEKGTGSTDTQYF.

V gene TRBV9 combines with J gene TRBJ2-3; possible D gene TRBD1, 6 bases. The CDR3 runs 16 residues. Germline CDR1 SGDLS, CDR2 YYNGEE. Trimming shortened V by 3 bases and J by 2 bases, and 16 bases separated the two germline ends. Here the CDR3 DNA reads TGTGCCAGCAGCGCTACCCCGGGACAAGTCACAGATACGCAGTATTTT. The encoded protein is CASSATPGQVTDTQYF.

The chain joins TRBV5-1 to TRBJ1-2; D gene uncertain. This CDR3 spans 13 amino acids. Trimming removed 1 base at V and 2 bases at J, with 6 bases between. The germline gives CDR1 SGHRS, CDR2 YFSETQ. The CDR3 sequence is CASSLPANYGYTF. DNA for the CDR3: TGCGCCAGCAGCTTGCCGGCCAACTATGGCTACACCTTC.

This chain joins TRBV27 and TRBJ2-1; 8 nucleotides agree with TRBD1. The CDR3 runs to 14 residues. The V segment lost 4 bases and the J segment 6 bases; nucleotides outside the gene matches: 5. Germline V lookup: CDR1 MNHEY, CDR2 SMNVEV (reference sequence). CDR3 bases: TGTGCCAGCAGTTCCCGACAGGGGAGCAATGAGCAGTTCTTC. This translates into CASSSRQGSNEQFF.

This clone was seen just once. The sample carries other DNA sequences with the same CDR3. V and J are TRBV5-1 and TRBJ2-3; no clear D. The CDR3 sequence is 11 residues long. V was pared by 1 base and J by 4 bases, with 1 base between. Germline CDR1 and CDR2: SGHRS and YFSETQ. In nucleotides, the CDR3 is TGCGCCAGCAGCTTGTCAGATACGCAGTATTTT. It encodes CASSLSDTQYF.